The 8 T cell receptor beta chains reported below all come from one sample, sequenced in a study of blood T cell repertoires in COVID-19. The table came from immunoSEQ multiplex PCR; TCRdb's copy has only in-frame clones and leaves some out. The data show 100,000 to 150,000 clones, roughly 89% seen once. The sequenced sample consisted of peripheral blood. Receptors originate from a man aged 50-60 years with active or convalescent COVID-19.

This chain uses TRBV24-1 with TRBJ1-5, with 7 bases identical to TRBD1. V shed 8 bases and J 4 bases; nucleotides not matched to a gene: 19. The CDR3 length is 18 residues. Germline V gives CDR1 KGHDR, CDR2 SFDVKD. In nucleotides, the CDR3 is TGTGCCACCACCTTATATTACCCGGACAGGCGGAAAAATCAGCCCCAGCATTTT. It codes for CATTLYYPDRRKNQPQHF.

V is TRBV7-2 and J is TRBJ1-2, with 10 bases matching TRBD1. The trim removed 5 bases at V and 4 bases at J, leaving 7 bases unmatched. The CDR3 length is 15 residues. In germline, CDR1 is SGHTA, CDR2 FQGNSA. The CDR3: CASSLGDRGLYGYTF. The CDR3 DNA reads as TGTGCCAGCAGCCTAGGGGACAGGGGCCTCTATGGCTACACCTTC.

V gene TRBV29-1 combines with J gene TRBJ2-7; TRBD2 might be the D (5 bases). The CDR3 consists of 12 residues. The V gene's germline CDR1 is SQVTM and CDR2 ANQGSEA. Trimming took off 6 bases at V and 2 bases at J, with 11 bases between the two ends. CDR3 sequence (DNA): TGCAGCGTCCCCCCGGGGACCTACGAGCAGTACTTC. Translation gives CSVPPGTYEQYF.

DNA of the CDR3: TGTGCCAGCTCAGACGCAGGGAACTATGGCTACACCTTC. Translating gives CASSDAGNYGYTF. V gene TRBV18 combines with J gene TRBJ1-2; D might be TRBD1 (5 bases). The V gene lost 5 bases and the J gene lost 2 bases, with 9 bases spanning the gap. Germline CDR1 KGHSH, CDR2 LQKENI. CDR3 size: 13 residues.

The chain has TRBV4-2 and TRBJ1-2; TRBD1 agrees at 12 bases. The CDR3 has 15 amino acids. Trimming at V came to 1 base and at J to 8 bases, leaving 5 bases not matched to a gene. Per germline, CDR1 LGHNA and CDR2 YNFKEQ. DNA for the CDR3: TGTGCCAGCAGCCAAGGGGACAGGGGGCCTTACGGCTACACCTTC. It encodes CASSQGDRGPYGYTF.

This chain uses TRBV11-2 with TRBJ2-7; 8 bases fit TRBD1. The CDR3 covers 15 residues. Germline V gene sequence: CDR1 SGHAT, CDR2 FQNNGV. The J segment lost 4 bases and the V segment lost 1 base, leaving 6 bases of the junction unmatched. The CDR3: CASSLVTGGLYEQYF. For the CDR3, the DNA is TGTGCCAGCAGCTTAGTTACAGGGGGTCTTTACGAGCAGTACTTC.

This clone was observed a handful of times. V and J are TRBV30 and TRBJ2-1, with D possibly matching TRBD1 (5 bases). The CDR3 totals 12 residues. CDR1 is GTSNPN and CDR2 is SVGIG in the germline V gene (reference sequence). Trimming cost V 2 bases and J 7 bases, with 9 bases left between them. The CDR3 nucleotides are TGTGCCTGGAGTAGGGGTCCAAATGAGCAGTTCTTC. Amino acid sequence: CAWSRGPNEQFF.

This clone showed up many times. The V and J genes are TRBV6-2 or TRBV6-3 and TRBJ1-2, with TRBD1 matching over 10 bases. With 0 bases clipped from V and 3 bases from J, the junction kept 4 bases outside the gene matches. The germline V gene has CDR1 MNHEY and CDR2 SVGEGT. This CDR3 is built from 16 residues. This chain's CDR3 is CASSYSTGQGDYGYTF. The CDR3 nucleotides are TGTGCCAGCAGTTACTCGACAGGACAGGGGGACTATGGCTACACCTTC.